This T cell receptor beta chain was sequenced in a study of T cells in tuberculosis. On the study more broadly: T cells were selected with CD1B tetramers loaded with glucose monomycolate.

Thawed, overnight-rested PBMC were stained with GMM-loaded CD1B tetramer, viability dye and anti-CD3, then sorted. C32 glucose monomycolate from Rhodococcus equi was loaded onto the CD1B tetramers. Tetramer-sorted PBMC had been CD14 monocyte-depleted before freezing. From each donor, some 91,000 tetramer-negative cells were sorted. This CDR3 comprises 15 residues. Germline V gene data show CDR1 as SGHVS and CDR2 as FQNEAQ. V was trimmed by 5 bases and J by 2 bases, leaving 16 bases between them. Sequencing of TCR-alpha and TCR-beta chains was unpaired. Sequenced by immunoSEQ multiplex PCR; TCRdb stores in-frame clones only, minus some. The table shows 60,000 or so clones, with 81% occurring only once.

Material for sequencing was CD1b-GMM tetramer-negative cells sorted from PBMCs. The J gene is TRBJ2-7, the V gene TRBV7-8; the D gene is possibly TRBD1 (5 bases). This sequence originates from an adult woman with latent tuberculosis. CDR3 sequence: CASSTRQGGPYEQYF. CDR3 nucleotide sequence: TGTGCCAGCAGCACGCGCCAGGGTGGGCCCTACGAGCAGTACTTC.